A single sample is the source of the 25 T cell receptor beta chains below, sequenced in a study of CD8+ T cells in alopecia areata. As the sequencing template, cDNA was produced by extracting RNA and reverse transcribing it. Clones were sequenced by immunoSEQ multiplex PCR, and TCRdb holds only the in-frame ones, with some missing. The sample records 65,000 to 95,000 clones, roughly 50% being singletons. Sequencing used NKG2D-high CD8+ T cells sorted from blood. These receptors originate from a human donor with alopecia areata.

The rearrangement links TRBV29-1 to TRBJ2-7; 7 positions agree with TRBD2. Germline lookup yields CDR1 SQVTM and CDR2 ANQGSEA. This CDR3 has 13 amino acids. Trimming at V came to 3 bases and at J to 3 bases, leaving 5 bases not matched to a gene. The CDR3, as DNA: TGCAGCGTTGAGGCGGGAGAGGGCTACGAGCAGTACTTC. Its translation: CSVEAGEGYEQYF.

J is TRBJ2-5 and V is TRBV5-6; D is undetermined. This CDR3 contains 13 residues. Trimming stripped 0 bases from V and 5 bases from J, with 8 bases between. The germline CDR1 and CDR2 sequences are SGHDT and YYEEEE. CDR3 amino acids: CASSLGSSETQYF. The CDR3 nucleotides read TGTGCCAGCAGCTTGGGATCCTCGGAGACCCAGTACTTC.

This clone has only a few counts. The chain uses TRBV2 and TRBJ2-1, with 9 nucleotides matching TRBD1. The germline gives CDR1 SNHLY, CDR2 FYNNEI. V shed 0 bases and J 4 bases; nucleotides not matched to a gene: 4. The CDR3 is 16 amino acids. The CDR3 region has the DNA TGTGCCAGCAGTGAAGCAGGGGGACAGGGTTACAATGAGCAGTTCTTC. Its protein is CASSEAGGQGYNEQFF.

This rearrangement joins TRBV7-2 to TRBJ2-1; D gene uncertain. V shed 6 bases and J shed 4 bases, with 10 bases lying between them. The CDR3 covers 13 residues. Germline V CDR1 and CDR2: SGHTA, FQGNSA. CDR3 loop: CASRPDNYNEQFF. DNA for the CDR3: TGTGCCAGCAGACCAGACAATTACAATGAGCAGTTCTTC.

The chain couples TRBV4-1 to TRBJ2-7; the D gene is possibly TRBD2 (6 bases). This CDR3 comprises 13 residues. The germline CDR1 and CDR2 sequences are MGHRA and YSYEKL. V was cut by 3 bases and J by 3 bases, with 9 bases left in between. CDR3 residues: CASSQGTDYEQYF. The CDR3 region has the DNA TGCGCCAGCAGCCAGGGGACTGACTACGAGCAGTACTTC.

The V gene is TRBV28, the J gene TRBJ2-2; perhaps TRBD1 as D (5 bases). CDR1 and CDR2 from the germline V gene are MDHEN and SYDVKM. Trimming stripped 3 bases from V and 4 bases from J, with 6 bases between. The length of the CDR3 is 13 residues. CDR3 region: CASSFRATGELFF. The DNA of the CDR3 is TGTGCCAGCAGTTTCAGGGCCACCGGGGAGCTGTTTTTT.

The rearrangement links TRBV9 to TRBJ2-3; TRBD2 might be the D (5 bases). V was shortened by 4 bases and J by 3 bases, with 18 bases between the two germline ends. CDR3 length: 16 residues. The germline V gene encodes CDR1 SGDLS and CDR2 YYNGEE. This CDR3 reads CASSPGTRGKTDTQYF. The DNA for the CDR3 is TGTGCCAGCAGCCCGGGAACGCGAGGGAAGACAGATACGCAGTATTTT.

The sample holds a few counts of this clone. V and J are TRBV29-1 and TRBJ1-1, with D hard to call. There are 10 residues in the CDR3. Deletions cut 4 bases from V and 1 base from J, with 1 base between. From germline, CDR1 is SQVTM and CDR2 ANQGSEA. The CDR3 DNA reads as TGCAGCGTTGGGAACACTGAAGCTTTCTTT. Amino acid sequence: CSVGNTEAFF.

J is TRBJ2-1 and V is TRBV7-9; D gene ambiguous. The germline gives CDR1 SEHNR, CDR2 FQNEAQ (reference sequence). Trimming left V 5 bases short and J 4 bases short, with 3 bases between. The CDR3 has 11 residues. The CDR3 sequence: CASSAYNEQFF. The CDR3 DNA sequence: TGTGCCAGCAGCGCGTACAATGAGCAGTTCTTC.

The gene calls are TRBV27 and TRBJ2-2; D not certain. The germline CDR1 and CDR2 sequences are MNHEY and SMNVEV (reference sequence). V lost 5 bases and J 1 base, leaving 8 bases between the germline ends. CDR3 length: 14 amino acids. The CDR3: CASSLWQNTGELFF. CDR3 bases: TGTGCCAGCAGTCTCTGGCAGAACACCGGGGAGCTGTTTTTT.

The CDR3 sequence: CASSLWMDETQYF. CDR3 nucleotide sequence: TGTGCCAGCAGCTTATGGATGGACGAGACCCAGTACTTC. The J gene is TRBJ2-5, the V gene TRBV7-2; D is unresolved. V was shortened by 2 bases and J by 5 bases, with 9 bases between the two germline ends. CDR1 and CDR2 from the germline V gene are SGHTA and FQGNSA. The CDR3 covers 13 residues.

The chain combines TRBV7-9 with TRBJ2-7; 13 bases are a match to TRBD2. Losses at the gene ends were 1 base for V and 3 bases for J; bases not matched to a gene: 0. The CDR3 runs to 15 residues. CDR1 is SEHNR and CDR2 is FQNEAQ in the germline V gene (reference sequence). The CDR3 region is CASSLGTSGSYEQYF. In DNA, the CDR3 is TGTGCCAGCAGCTTAGGGACTAGCGGGAGCTACGAGCAGTACTTC.

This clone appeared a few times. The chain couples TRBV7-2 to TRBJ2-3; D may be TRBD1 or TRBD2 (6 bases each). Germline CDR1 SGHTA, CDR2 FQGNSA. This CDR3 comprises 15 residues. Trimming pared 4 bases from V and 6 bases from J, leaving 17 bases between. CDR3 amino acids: CASSSPLGAGDTQYF. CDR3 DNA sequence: TGTGCCAGCAGCTCCCCGCTGGGGGCGGGGGATACGCAGTATTTT.

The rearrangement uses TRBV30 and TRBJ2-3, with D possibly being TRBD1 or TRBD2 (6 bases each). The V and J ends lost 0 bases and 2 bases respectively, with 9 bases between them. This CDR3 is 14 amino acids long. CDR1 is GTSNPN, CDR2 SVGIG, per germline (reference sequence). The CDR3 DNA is TGTGCCTGGAGTGTTTGGGGGGCCACAGATACGCAGTATTTT. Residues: CAWSVWGATDTQYF.

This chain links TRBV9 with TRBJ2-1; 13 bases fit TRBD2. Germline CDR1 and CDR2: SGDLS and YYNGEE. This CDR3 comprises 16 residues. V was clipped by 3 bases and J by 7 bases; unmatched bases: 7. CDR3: CASSEGLAGVENEQFF. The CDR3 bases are TGTGCCAGCAGCGAAGGACTAGCGGGAGTGGAAAATGAGCAGTTCTTC. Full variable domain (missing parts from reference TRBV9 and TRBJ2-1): DSGVTQTPKHLITATGQRVTLRCSPRSGDLSVYWYQQSLDQGLQFLIQYYNGEERAKGNILERFSAQQFPDLHSELNLSSLELGDSALYFCASSEGLAGVENEQFFGPGTRLTVL.

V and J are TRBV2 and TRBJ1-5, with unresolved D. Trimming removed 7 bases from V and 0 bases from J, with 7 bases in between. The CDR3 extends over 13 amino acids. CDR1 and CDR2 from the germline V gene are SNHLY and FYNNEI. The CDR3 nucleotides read TGTGCCAGCAATTCTGGTAGCAATCAGCCCCAGCATTTT. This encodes CASNSGSNQPQHF.

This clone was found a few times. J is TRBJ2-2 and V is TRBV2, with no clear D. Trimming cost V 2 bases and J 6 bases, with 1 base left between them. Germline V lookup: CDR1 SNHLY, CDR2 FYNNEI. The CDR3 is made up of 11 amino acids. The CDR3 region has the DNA TGTGCCAGCAGTGAACCCGGGGAGCTGTTTTTT. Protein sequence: CASSEPGELFF.

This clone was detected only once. CDR3 residues: CASRPPDTEAFF. DNA for the CDR3: TGTGCCAGCCGACCTCCGGACACTGAAGCTTTCTTT. The gene calls are TRBV9 and TRBJ1-1; D ambiguous. Germline V lookup: CDR1 SGDLS, CDR2 YYNGEE. The CDR3 length is 12 residues. With 7 bases removed from V and 3 bases from J, the gap between germline ends came to 10 bases.

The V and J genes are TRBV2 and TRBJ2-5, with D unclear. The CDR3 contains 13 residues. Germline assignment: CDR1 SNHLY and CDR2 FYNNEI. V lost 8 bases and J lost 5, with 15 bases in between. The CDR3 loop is CASGPGLGETQYF. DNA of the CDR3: TGTGCCAGCGGCCCGGGTCTTGGCGAGACCCAGTACTTC.

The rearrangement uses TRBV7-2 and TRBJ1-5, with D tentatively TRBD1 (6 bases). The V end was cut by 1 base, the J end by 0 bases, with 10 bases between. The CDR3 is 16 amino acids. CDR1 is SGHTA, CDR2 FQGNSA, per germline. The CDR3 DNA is TGTGCCAGCAGCTTAGGAGCAGGGGCTAGCAATCAGCCCCAGCATTTT. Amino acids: CASSLGAGASNQPQHF.

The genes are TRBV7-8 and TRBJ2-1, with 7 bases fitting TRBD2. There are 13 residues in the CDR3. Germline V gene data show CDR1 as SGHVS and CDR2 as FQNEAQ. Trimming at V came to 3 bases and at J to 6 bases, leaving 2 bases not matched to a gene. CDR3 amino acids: CASSFGLVNEQFF. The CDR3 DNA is TGTGCCAGCAGCTTCGGACTAGTCAATGAGCAGTTCTTC.

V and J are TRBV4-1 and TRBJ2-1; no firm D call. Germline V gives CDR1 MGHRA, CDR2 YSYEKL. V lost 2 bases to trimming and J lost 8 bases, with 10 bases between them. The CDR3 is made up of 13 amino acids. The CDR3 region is CASSQKSADEQFF. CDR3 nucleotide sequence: TGCGCCAGCAGCCAAAAATCGGCGGATGAGCAGTTCTTC.

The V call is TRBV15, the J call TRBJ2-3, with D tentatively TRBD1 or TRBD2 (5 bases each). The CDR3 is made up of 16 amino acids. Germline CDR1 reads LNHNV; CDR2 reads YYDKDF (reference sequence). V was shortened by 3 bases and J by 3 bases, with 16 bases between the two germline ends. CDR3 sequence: CATSSLGDAITDTQYF. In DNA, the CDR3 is TGTGCCACCAGCAGCCTAGGGGACGCCATAACAGATACGCAGTATTTT.

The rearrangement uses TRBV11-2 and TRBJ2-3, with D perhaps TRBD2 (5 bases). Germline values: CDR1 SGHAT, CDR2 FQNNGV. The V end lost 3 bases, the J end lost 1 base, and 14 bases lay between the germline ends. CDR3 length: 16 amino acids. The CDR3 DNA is TGTGCCAGCAGCTTGATGTTGGAGGTGGGCACAGATACGCAGTATTTT. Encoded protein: CASSLMLEVGTDTQYF.

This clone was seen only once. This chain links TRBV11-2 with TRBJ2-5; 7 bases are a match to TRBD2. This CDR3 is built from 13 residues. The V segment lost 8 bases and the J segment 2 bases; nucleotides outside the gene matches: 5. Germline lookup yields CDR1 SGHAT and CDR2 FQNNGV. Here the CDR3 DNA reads TGTGCCAGCGGACCAGCGGGGCAAGAGACCCAGTACTTC. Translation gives CASGPAGQETQYF.